The clone carrying this T cell receptor beta chain was detected a few times. The sample belongs to a study of CD8+ T cells in alopecia areata. Sample treatment: oral pan-JAK inhibitor, 5-10 mg twice daily. RNA was extracted and reverse transcribed into cDNA as the sequencing template. Sequencing was performed with immunoSEQ multiplex PCR; in TCRdb, only in-frame clones are kept and a portion is missing. The table lists more than 150,000 clones, approximately 51% of them singletons. The CDR3 extends over 15 amino acids. Per germline, CDR1 SNHLY and CDR2 FYNNEI. Trimming stripped 6 bases from V and 3 bases from J, with 17 bases between.

This chain links TRBV2 with TRBJ2-5; D might be TRBD2 (6 bases). The sequence was obtained from a human donor with alopecia areata. Source: CD8+ T cells sorted from blood, taken around week 52, from a patient treated with tofacitinib. The CDR3 region is CASSVLGEDEETQYF. In DNA, the CDR3 is TGTGCCAGCAGCGTCCTAGGGGAGGATGAAGAGACCCAGTACTTC.